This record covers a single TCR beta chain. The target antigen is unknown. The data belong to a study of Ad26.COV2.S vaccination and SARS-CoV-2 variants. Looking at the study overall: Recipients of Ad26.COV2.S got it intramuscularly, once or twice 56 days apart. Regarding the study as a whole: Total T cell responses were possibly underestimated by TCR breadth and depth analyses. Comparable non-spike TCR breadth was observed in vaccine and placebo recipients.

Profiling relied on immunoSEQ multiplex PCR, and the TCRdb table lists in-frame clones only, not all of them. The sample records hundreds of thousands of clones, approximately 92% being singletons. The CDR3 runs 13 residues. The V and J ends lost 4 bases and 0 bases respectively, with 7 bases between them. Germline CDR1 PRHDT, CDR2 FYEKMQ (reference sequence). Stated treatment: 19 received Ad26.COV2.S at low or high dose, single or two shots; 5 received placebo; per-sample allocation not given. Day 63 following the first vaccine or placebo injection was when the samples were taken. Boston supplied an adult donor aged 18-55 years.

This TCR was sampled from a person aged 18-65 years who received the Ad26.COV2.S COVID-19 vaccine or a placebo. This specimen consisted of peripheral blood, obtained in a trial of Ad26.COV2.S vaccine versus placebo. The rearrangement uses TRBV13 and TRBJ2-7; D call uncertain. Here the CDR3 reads CASSSPSSYEQYF. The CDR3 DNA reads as TGTGCCAGCAGCTCCCCCAGCTCCTACGAGCAGTACTTC.